A single sample is the source of the 7 T cell receptor beta chains below, sequenced in a study of response to subunit inactivated influenza vaccine. TCRdb re-derived calls from the RT-PCR reads in MiXCR, one entry per CDR3 protein. The sample shows 610,000 or so distinct CDR3 sequences, 12% to 15% of them seen only once. The sample was PBMCs from blood, taken roughly 12 days after vaccination. These receptors were collected from a man aged 50 to 60 who received an inactivated influenza vaccine.

This clonotype has more than one count but fewer than ten. The gene calls are TRBV20-1 and TRBJ2-7; unclear D gene. This CDR3 has 14 residues. Trimming stripped 0 bases from V and 5 bases from J, with 14 bases between. CDR1 is DFQATT and CDR2 is SNEGSKA in the germline V gene (reference sequence). CDR3: CSAREGKYPHEQYF. As DNA, the CDR3 is TGCAGTGCTAGAGAAGGAAAGTATCCCCACGAGCAGTACTTC.

The V gene is TRBV7-2, the J gene TRBJ1-5; D is perhaps TRBD1 (5 bases). The CDR3 has 14 amino acids. Between the trimmed V and J ends, which lost 5 bases and 4 bases, there was a span of 12 bases. Germline V CDR1 and CDR2: SGHTA, FQGNSA. CDR3 nucleotides: TGTGCCAGCAGCCAAACCTCAGGGAATCAGCCCCAGCATTTT. Protein: CASSQTSGNQPQHF.

The chain is built from TRBV5-5 and TRBJ1-1; D ambiguous. There are 17 residues in the CDR3. Germline V gene sequence: CDR1 SGHKS, CDR2 YYEKEE (reference sequence). Trimming left V 4 bases short and J 4 bases short, with 23 bases between. CDR3 sequence (DNA): TGTGCCAGCAGCCCCCCCGGGTTGACACTGGGGAGCACTGAAGCTTTCTTT. It yields the protein CASSPPGLTLGSTEAFF.

The chain carries TRBV29-1 and TRBJ1-1, with no clear D. The CDR3 length is 12 residues. The germline CDR1 and CDR2 sequences are SQVTM and ANQGSEA. The CDR3 here is CCAQRGDTEAFF. CDR3 bases: TGCTGCGCCCAACGCGGGGACACTGAAGCTTTCTTT.

This clonotype appeared many times. This chain links TRBV12-3 or TRBV12-4 with TRBJ2-7; no definite D call. The V end was cut by 5 bases, the J end by 1 base, with 12 bases between. This CDR3 has 14 amino acids. The CDR3, as DNA: TGTGCCAGCAGTAACCGGCTAGGGTCCTACGAGCAGTACTTC. This gives the protein CASSNRLGSYEQYF.

This clonotype was seen a few times. The chain is built from TRBV7-9 and TRBJ2-1; D is undetermined. Deletions cut 0 bases from V and 8 bases from J, with 8 bases between. The CDR3 covers 13 residues. The germline CDR1 and CDR2 sequences are SEHNR and FQNEAQ (reference sequence). The CDR3 spells CASSLAGTHEQFF. CDR3 coding DNA: TGTGCCAGCAGCTTAGCTGGCACCCATGAGCAGTTCTTC.

In its sample, this clonotype was seen a few times. This chain connects TRBV20-1 to TRBJ1-5; 9 bases match TRBD1. V was pared by 5 bases and J by 0 bases, with 14 bases of the junction left unmatched. The CDR3 is 18 amino acids. CDR1 DFQATT and CDR2 SNEGSKA come from the germline V gene (reference sequence). The CDR3 nucleotides read TGCAGTGCTGGGACAGGGCGGCTTTATCGCTATAGCAATCAGCCCCAGCATTTT. Its protein is CSAGTGRLYRYSNQPQHF.